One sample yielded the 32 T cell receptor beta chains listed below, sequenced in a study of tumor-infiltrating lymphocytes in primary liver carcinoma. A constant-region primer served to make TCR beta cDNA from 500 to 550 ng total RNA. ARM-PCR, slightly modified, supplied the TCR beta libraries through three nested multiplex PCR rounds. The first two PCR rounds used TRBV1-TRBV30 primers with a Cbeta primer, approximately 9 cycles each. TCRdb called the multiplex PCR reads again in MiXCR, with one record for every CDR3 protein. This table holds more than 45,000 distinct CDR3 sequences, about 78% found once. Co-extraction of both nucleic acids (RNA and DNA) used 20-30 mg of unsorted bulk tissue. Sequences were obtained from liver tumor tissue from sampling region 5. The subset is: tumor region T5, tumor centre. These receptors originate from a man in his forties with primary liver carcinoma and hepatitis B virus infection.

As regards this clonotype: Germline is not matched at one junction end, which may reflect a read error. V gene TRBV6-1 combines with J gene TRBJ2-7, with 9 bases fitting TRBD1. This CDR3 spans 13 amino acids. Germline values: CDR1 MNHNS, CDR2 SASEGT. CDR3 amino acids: CANSDWDRAEQYF. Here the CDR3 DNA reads TGTGCCAACAGTGACTGGGACAGGGCCGAGCAGTACTTC.

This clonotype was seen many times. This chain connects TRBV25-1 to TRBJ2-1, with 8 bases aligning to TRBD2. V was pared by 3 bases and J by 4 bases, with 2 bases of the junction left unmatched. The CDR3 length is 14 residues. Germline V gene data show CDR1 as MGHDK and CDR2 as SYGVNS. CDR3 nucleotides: TGTGCCAGCAGTGAGACTAGCGCTTACAATGAGCAGTTCTTC. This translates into CASSETSAYNEQFF.

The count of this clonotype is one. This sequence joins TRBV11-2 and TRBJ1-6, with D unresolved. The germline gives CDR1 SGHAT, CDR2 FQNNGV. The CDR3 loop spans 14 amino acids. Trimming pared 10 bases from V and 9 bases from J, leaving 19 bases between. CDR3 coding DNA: TGTGCCAACAACTTACACAGTGGGCTTTCACCCCTCCACTTT. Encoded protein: CANNLHSGLSPLHF.

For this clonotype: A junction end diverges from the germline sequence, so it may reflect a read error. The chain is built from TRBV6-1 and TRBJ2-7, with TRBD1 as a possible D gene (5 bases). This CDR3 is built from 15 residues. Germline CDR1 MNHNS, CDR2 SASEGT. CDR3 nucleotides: TGTGCCAGCAGGCGAGGCCAGGACATTTTCTACGAGCTGTACTTC. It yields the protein CASRRGQDIFYELYF.

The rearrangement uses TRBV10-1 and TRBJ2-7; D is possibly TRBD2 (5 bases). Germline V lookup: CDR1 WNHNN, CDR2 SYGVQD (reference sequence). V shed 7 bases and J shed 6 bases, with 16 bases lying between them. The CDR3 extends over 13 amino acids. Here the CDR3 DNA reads TGCGCCAGCATCGCAATCCTAGGAGGCGAGCAGTACTTC. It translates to CASIAILGGEQYF.

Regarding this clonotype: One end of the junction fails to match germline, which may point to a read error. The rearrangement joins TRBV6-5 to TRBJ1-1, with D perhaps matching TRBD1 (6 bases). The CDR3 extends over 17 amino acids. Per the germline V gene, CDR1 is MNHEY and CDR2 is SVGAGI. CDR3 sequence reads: CTSSPPTGAVGIAEALF. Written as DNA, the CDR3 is TGTACCAGCAGTCCCCCCACGGGGGCGGTAGGTATCGCTGAAGCTCTCTTT.

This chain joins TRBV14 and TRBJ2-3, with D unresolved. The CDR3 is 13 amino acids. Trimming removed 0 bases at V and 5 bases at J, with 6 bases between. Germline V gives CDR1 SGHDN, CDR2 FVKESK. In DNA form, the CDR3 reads TGTGCCAGCAGCCAAGACGGAGTAGATACGCAGTATTTT. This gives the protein CASSQDGVDTQYF. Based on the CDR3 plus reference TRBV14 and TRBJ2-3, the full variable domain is EAGVTQFPSHSVIEKGQTVTLRCDPISGHDNLYWYRRVMGKEIKFLLHFVKESKQDESGMPNNRFLAERTGGTYSTLKVQPAELEDSGVYFCASSQDGVDTQYFGPGTRLTVL.

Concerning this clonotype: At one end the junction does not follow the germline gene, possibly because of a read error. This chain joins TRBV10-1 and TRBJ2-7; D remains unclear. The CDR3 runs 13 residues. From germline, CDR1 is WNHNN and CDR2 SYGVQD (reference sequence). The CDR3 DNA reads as TGCGCCAGGAGTGAAGGCAGCTACTATGAGCAGTACTTC. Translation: CARSEGSYYEQYF.

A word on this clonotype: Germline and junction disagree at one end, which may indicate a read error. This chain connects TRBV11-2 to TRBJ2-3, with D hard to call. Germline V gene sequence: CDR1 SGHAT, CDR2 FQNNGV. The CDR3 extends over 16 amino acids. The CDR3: CASSLVLGRAIDMQYF. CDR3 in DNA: TGTGCCAGCAGCTTAGTACTTGGACGGGCGATAGATATGCAGTATTTC.

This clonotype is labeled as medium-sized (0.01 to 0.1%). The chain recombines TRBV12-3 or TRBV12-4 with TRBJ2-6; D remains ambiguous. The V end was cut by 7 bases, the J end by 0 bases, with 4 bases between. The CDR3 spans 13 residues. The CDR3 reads CASTISGANVLTF. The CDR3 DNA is TGTGCCAGCACCATCTCTGGGGCCAACGTCCTGACTTTC.

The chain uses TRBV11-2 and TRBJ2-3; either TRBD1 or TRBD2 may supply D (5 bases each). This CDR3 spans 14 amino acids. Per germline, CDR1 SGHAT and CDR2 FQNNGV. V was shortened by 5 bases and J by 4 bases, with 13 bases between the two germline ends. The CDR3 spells CASSPRGLADTQYF. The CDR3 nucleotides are TGTGCCAGCAGCCCCCGGGGCCTTGCAGATACGCAGTATTTT.

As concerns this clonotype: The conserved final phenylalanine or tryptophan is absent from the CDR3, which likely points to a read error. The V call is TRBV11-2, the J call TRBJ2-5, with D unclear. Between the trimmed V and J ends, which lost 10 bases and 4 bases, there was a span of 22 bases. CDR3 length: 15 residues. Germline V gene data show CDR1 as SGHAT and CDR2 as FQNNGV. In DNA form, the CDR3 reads TGTGCCAACAGACCCATCGGGCTAATACCAGAGACCCAGTACTAC. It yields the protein CANRPIGLIPETQYY.

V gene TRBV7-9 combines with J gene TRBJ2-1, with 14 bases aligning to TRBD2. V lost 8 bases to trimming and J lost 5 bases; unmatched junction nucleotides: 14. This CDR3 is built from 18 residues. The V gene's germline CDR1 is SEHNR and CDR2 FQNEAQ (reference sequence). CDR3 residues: CASCSHLRTSGRNNEQFF. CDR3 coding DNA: TGTGCCAGCTGCTCACACCTTCGGACTAGCGGGAGGAACAATGAGCAGTTCTTC. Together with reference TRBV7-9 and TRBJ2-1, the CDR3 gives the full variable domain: DTGVSQNPRHKITKRGQNVTFRCDPISEHNRLYWYRQTLGQGPEFLTYFQNEAQLEKSRLLSDRFSAERPKGSFSTLEIQRTEQGDSAMYLCASCSHLRTSGRNNEQFFGPGTRLTVL.

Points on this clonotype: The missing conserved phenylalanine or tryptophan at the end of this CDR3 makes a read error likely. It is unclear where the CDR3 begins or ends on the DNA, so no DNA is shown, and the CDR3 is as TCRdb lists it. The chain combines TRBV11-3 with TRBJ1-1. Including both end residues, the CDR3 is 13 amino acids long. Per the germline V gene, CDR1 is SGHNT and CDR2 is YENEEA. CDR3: CASSLAVNTEAYI.

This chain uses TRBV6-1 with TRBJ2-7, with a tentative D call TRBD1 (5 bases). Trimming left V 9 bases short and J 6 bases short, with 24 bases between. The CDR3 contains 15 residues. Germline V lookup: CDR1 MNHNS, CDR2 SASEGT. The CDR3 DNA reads TGTGCCAGTACTCCGGTGATAGGGGCCCCGACCGAGCAGTACTTC. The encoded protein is CASTPVIGAPTEQYF.

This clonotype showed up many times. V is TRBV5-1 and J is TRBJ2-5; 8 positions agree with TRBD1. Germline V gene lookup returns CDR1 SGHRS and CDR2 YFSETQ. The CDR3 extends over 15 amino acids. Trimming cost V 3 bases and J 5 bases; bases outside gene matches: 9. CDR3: CASSSTTGGMETQYF. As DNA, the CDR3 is TGCGCCAGCAGCTCAACTACAGGGGGTATGGAGACCCAGTACTTC.

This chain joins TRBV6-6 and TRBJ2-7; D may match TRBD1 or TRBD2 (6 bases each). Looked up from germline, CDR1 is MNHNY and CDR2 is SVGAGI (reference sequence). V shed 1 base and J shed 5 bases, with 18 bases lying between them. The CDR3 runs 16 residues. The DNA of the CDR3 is TGTGCCAGCAGTTACTGGTTGGGGGGCCTAGGCAACGAGCAGTACTTC. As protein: CASSYWLGGLGNEQYF.

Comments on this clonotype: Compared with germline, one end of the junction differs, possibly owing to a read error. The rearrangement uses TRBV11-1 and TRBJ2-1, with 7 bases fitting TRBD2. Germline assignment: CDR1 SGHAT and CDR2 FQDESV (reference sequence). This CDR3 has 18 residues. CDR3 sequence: CASSLRSLSGGSYNEQFF. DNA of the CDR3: TGTGCCAGCAGCTTAAGATCTCTATCGGGAGGATCCTACAATGAACAGTTCTTC.

CDR3 bases: TGTGCCAGCAGCGTAGGCGGAGACCAAGAGACCCAGTACTTC. It specifies CASSVGGDQETQYF. The chain recombines TRBV9 with TRBJ2-5; D not certain. The CDR3 totals 14 residues. Looked up from germline, CDR1 is SGDLS and CDR2 is YYNGEE. The V end was cut by 0 bases, the J end by 0 bases, with 6 bases between.

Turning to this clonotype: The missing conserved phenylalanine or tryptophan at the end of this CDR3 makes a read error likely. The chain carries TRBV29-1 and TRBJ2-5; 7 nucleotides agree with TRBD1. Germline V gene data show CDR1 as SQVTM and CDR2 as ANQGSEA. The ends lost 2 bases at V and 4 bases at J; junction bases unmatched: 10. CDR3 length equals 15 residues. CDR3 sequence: CSVESDRGRAETQYL. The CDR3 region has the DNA TGCAGCGTTGAATCGGATAGGGGGCGAGCAGAGACCCAGTACCTC.

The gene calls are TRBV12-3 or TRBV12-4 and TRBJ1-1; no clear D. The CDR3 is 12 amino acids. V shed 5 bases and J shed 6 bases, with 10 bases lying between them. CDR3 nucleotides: TGTGCCAGCAGTCCCCTCAGGTCTGAAGCTTTCTTT. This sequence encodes CASSPLRSEAFF.

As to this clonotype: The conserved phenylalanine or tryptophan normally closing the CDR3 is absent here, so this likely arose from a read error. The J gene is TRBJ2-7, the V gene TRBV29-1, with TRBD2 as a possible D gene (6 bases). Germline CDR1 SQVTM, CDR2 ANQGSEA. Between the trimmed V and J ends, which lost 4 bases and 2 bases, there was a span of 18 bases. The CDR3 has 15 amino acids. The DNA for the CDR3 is TGCAGCGTTGCGAGGGGATGGGGGGTGCCCTACGAGCAGTACTCC. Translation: CSVARGWGVPYEQYS.

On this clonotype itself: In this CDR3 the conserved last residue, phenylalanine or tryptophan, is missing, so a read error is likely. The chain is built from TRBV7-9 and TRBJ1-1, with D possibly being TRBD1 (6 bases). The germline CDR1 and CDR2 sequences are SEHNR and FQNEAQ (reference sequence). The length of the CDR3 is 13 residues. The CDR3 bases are TGCGCCAGCAGCTCGGAACAGGGTACTGAAGCTTTCCTT. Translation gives CASSSEQGTEAFL.

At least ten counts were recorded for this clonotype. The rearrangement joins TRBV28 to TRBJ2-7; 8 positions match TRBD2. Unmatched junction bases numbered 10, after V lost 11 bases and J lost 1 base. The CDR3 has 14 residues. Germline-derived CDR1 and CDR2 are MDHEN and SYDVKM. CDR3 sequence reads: CAVLRAGVSYEQYF. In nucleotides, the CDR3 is TGTGCCGTCCTACGAGCGGGAGTGTCCTACGAGCAGTACTTC. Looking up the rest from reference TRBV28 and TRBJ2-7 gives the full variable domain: DVKVTQSSRYLVKRTGEKVFLECVQDMDHENMFWYRQDPGLGLRLIYFSYDVKMKEKGDIPEGYSVSREKKERFSLILESASTNQTSMYLCAVLRAGVSYEQYFGPGTRLTVT.

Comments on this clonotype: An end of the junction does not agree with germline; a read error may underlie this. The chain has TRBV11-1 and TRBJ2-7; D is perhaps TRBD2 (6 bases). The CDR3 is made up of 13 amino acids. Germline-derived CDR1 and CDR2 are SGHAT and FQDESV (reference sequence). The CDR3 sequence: CASGGKRSYELYF. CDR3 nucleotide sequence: TGTGCCAGCGGAGGGAAGCGATCCTACGAGCTGTACTTC.

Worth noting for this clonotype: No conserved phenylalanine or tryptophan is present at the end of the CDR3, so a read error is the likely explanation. CDR3 in amino acids: CASSLEDSNNEQFL. In DNA, the CDR3 is TGTGCCAGCAGCTTAGAGGACTCCAACAACGAGCAGTTCTTA. The chain uses TRBV11-1 and TRBJ2-1, with D tentatively TRBD2 (5 bases). The CDR3 extends over 14 amino acids. CDR1 SGHAT and CDR2 FQDESV come from the germline V gene (reference sequence).

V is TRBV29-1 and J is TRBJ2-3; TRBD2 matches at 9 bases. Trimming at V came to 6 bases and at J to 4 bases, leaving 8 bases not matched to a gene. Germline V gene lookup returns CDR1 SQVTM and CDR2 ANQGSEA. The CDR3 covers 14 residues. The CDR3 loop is CSVGASGRPDTQYF. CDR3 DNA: TGCAGCGTGGGGGCCAGCGGGAGGCCAGATACGCAGTATTTT.

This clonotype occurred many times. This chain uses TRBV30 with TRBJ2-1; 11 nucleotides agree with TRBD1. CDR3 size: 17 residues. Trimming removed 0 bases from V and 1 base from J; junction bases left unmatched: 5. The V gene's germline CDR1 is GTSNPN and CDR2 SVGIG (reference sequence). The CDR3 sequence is CAWSVRGQGASYNEQFF. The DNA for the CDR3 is TGTGCCTGGAGTGTCCGAGGACAGGGGGCATCCTACAATGAGCAGTTCTTC. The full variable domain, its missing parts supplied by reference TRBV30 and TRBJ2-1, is SQTIHQWPATLVQPVGSPLSLECTVEGTSNPNLYWYRQAAGRGLQLLFYSVGIGQISSEVPQNLSASRPQDRQFILSSKKLLLSDSGFYLCAWSVRGQGASYNEQFFGPGTRLTVL.

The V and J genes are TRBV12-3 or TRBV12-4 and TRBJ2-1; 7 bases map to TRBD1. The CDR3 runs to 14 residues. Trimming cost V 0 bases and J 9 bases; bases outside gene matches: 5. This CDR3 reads CASSLARQGGEQFF. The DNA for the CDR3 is TGTGCCAGCAGTTTAGCCCGACAGGGCGGTGAGCAGTTCTTC.

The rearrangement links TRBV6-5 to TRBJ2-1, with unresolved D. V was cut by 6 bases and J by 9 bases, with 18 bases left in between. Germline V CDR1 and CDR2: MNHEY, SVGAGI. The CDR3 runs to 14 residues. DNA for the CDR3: TGTGCCAGCAGCCCTCGACCCAGCTATGGTGAGCAGTTCTTC. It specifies CASSPRPSYGEQFF.

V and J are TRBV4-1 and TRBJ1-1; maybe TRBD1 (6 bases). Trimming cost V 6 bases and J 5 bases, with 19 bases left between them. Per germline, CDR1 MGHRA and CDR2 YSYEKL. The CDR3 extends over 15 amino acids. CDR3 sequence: CASSRSGEGRTEAFF. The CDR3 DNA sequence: TGCGCCAGCAGTCGATCAGGGGAGGGACGGACTGAAGCTTTCTTT.

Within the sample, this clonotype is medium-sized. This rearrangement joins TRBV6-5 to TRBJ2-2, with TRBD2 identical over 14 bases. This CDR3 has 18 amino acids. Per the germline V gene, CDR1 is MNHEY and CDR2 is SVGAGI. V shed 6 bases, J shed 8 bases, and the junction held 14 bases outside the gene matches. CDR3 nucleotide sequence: TGTGCCAGCAGATCGATCCTCGGGACTAGCGGGAGAGGTGGGGAGCTGTTTTTT. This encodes CASRSILGTSGRGGELFF.